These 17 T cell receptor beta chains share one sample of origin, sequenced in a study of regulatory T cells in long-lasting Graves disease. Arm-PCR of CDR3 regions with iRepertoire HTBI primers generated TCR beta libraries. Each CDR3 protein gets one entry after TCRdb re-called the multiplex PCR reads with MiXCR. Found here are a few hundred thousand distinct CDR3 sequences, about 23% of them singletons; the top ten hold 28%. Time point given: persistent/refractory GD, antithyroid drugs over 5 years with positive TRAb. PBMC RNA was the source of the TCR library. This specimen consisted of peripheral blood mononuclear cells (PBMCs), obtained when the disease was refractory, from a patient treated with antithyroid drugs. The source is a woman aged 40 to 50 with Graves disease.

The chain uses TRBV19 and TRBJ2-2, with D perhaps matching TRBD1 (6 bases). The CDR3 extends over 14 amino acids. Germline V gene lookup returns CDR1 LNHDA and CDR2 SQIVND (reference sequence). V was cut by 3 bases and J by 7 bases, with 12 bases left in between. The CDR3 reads CASSILQGIGELFF. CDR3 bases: TGTGCCAGTAGTATCCTACAGGGAATCGGGGAGCTGTTTTTT.

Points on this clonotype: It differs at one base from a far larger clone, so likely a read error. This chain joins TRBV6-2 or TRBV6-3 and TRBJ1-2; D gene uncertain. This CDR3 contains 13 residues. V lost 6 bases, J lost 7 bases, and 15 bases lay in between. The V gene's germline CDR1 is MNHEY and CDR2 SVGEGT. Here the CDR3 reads CASSSGRVLGYTF. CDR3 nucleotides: TGTGCCAGCAGCTCGGGGAGGGTGCTTGGCTACACCTTC.

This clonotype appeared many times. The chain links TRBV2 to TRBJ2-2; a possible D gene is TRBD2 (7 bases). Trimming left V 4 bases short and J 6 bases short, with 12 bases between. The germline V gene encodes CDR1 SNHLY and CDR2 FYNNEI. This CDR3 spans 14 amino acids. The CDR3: CASSVGGRAGELFF. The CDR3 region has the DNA TGTGCCAGCAGTGTCGGGGGGCGGGCCGGGGAGCTGTTTTTT.

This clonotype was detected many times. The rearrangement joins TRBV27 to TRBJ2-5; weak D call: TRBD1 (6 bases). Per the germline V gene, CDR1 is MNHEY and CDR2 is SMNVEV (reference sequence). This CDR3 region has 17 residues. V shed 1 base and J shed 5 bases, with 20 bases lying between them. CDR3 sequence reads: CASSLFGTRTSRETQYF. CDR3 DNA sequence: TGTGCCAGCAGTTTATTTGGGACACGTACCTCGAGGGAGACCCAGTACTTC.

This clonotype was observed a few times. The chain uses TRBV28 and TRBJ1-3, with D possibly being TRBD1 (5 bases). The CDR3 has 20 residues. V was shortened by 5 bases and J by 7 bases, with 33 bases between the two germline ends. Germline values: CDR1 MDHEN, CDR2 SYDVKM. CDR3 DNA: TGTGCCAGCAGTAAATATCCCGGCCCCCAAGACCTGAGGGGAACTAACACCATATATTTT. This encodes CASSKYPGPQDLRGTNTIYF.

The CDR3 loop reads CASSPGRDSSYEQYF. CDR3 in DNA: TGCGCCAGCAGCCCAGGCCGGGACAGCTCCTACGAGCAGTACTTC. V gene TRBV5-1 combines with J gene TRBJ2-7; 7 nucleotides agree with TRBD1. V shed 4 bases, J shed 0 bases, and the junction held 7 bases outside the gene matches. Germline-derived CDR1 and CDR2 are SGHRS and YFSETQ. The CDR3 length is 15 residues.

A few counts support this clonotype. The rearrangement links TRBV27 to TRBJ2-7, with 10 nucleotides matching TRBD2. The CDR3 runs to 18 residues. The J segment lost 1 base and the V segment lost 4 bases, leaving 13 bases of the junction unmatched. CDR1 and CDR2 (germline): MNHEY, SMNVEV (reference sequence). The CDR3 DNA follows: TGTGCCAGCAGTTCCCAAATGACTCTAGCGGGAGTGTCCTACGAGCAGTACTTC. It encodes CASSSQMTLAGVSYEQYF.

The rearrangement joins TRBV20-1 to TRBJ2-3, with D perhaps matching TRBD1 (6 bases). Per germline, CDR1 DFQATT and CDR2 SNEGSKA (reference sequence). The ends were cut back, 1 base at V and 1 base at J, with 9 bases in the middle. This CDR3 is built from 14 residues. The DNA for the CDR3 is TGCAGTGCTAGAGGGGACATCCGCACAGATACGCAGTATTTT. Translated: CSARGDIRTDTQYF.

The CDR3 DNA sequence: TGCGCCAGCAGCTTGGCCTTTAGCGGGAGGGCCGGCTACGAGCAGTACTTC. It is translated as CASSLAFSGRAGYEQYF. The V and J genes are TRBV5-1 and TRBJ2-7, with 11 bases aligning to TRBD2. Trimming cost V 0 bases and J 3 bases; bases outside gene matches: 8. The CDR3 has 17 residues. The germline V gene has CDR1 SGHRS and CDR2 YFSETQ.

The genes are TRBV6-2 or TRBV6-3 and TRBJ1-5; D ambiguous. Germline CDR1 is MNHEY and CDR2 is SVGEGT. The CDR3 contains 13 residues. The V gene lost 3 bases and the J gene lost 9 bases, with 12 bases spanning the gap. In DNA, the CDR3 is TGTGCCAGCAGTTATGTCGTAACGGGGCCCCAGCATTTT. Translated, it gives CASSYVVTGPQHF.

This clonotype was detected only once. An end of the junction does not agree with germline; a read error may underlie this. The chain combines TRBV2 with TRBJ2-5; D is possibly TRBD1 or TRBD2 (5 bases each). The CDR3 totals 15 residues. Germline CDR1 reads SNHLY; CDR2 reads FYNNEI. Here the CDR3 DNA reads TGTGTCAGCAGTGAGGGCAGGGCCTCATCTGGGACCCAGTACTTC. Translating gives CVSSEGRASSGTQYF.

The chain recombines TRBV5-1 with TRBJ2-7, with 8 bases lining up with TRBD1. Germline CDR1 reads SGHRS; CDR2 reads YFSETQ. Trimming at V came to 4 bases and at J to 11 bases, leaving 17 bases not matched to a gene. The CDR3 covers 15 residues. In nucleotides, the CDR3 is TGCGCCAGCAGCGATACCGGGACAGGTGCTCGAAGAGAGTACTTC. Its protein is CASSDTGTGARREYF.

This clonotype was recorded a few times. CDR3 nucleotide sequence: TGTGCCAGCAGTGCCTCGGGGGCGCTGAACACCGGGGAGCTGTTTTTT. Its translation: CASSASGALNTGELFF. The rearrangement links TRBV27 to TRBJ2-2; the D call may be TRBD1 or TRBD2 (6 bases each). Per germline, CDR1 MNHEY and CDR2 SMNVEV (reference sequence). V gave up 5 bases and J gave up 1 base, with 14 bases separating them. The CDR3 spans 16 residues.

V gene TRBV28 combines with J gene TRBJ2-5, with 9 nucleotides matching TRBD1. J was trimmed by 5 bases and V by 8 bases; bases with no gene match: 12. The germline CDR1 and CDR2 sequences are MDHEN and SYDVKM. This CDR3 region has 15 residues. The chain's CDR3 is CASRTGTGPSETQYF. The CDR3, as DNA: TGTGCCAGCCGTACCGGGACAGGGCCTTCGGAGACCCAGTACTTC.

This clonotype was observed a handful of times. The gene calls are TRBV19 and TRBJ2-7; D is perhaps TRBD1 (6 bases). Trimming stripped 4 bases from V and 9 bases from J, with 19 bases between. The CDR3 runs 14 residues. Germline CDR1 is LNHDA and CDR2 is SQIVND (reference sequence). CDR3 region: CASSNRVVPGGQYF. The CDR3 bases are TGTGCCAGTAGTAACAGGGTTGTTCCTGGAGGGCAGTACTTC.

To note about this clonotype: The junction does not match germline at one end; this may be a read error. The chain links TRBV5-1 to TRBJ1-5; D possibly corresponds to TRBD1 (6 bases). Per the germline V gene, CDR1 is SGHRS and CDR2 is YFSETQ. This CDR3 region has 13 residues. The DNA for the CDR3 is TGTGCCAGCAGCTGGGGGGCACTTCAGCCCCAGCATTTT. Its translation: CASSWGALQPQHF.

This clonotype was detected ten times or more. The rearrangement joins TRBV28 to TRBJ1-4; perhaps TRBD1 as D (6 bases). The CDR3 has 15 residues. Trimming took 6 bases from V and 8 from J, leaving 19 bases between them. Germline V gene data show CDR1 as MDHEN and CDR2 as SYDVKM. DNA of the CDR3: TGTGCCAGCAGCCAGGATCTCCAAAGGGGGGAAAAACTGTTTTTT. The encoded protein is CASSQDLQRGEKLFF. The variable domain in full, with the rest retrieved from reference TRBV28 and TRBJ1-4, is DVKVTQSSRYLVKRTGEKVFLECVQDMDHENMFWYRQDPGLGLRLIYFSYDVKMKEKGDIPEGYSVSREKKERFSLILESASTNQTSMYLCASSQDLQRGEKLFFGSGTQLSVL.